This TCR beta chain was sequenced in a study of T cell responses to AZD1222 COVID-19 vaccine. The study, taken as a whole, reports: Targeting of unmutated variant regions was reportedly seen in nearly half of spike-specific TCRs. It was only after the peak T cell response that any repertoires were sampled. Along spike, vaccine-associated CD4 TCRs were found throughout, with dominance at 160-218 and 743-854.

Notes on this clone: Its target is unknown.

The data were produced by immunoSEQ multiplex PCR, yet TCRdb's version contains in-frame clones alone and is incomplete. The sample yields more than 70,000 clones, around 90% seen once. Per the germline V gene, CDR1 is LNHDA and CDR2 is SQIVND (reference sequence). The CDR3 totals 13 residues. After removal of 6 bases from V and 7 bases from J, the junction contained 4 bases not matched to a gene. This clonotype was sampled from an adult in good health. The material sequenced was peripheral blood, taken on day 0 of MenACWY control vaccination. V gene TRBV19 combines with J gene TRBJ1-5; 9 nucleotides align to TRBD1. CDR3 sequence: CASSGTGPQPQHF. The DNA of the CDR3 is TGTGCCAGTAGCGGGACAGGGCCCCAGCCCCAGCATTTT.